A selection of T cell receptor beta chains follows, all from one sample in a study of T cell repertoires in cytomegalovirus infection. One entry per CDR3 protein, called by TCRdb with MiXCR from the reads. The sample lists fewer than 1,000,000 distinct CDR3 sequences, roughly 31% occurring once. These receptors have no identified antigens. This specimen consisted of cultured CD8+ T cells from PBMCs, obtained from culture after CMV antigen stimulation. All receptors come from a human donor in good health (CMV status not recorded). Some clones in this sample may be carry-over from other donors' samples. The CDR3 runs from the conserved cysteine through the conserved F or W. Each record gives: V gene, J gene, D gene, clone size, CDR3 DNA, CDR3 protein. A D gene is named only where the DNA matches it firmly. A row's size may be missing; if present it is once, few, many or a size class.

>TRBV19|TRBJ1-5|.|few
TGTGCCAGTAGTATGTTACGGGTCGGAGCACCCCAGCATTTT
CASSMLRVGAPQHF
>TRBV4-1|TRBJ2-3|TRBD2|many
TGCGCCAGCAGCCTTTTAGCGGGGGAGCGCACAGATACGCAGTATTTT
CASSLLAGERTDTQYF
>TRBV12-3/TRBV12-4|TRBJ2-5|.|.
TGTGCCAGCGGACCACAGGCGTACCAAGAGACCCAGTACTTC
CASGPQAYQETQYF
>TRBV9|TRBJ2-5|TRBD2|few
TGTGCCAGCAGCATTTCTAGCGGGGGAAAGACCCAGTACTTC
CASSISSGGKTQYF
>TRBV12-3/TRBV12-4|TRBJ1-2|.|.
TGTGCCAGCAGTCCGGTTCAGAGCTACACCTTC
CASSPVQSYTF
>TRBV13|TRBJ2-4|.|.
TGTGCCAGCAGCTCCCGTAGCAGCACGGCCAAAAACATTCAGTACTTC
CASSSRSSTAKNIQYF
>TRBV19|TRBJ1-1|.|few
TGTGCCAGTATGACATCTAACACTGAAGCTTTCTTT
CASMTSNTEAFF
>TRBV6-6|TRBJ1-2|TRBD1|.
TGTGCCAGGACCGACAGGGCGGGTGGCTACACCTTC
CARTDRAGGYTF
>TRBV6-2/TRBV6-3|TRBJ1-5|.|few
TGTGCCAGCAGTTACTCACGACAGGCCCGCAATCAGCCCCAGCATTTT
CASSYSRQARNQPQHF
>TRBV7-9|TRBJ2-7|.|few
TGTGCCAGCAGCCCAGCGAATTTAATCTACGAGCAGTACTTC
CASSPANLIYEQYF
>TRBV5-1|TRBJ1-1|TRBD1|.
TGCGCCAGCAGCTTCACCGACAGGGGCACGAACACTGAAGCTTTCTTT
CASSFTDRGTNTEAFF
>TRBV13|TRBJ1-4|.|.
TGTGCCAGCAGCTTAGAGGCGGAACAAAAACTGTTTTTT
CASSLEAEQKLFF
>TRBV27|TRBJ2-7|.|few
TGTGCCAGCAGTCCCTCCCAGGGGGAGGCGTCCTACGAGCAGTACTTC
CASSPSQGEASYEQYF
>TRBV6-2/TRBV6-3|TRBJ2-5|.|few
TGTGCCAGCACGGGAGAACTCCAAGAGACCCAGTACTTC
CASTGELQETQYF
>TRBV10-3|TRBJ1-2|.|.
TGTGCCATCAGAGAAGCCAGAGATGGCTACACCTTC
CAIREARDGYTF
>TRBV7-9|TRBJ1-4|.|few
TGTGCCAGCAGACCGCGGATTGCGACTAATGAAAAACTGTTTTTT
CASRPRIATNEKLFF
>TRBV6-5|TRBJ2-3|TRBD1|.
TGTGCCAGCAGTTACGACAGGGGGGGCACAGATACGCAGTATTTT
CASSYDRGGTDTQYF
>TRBV7-3|TRBJ2-5|.|many
TGTGCCAGCAGCTTAGCGGGTCCCCAGGTGGAAGAGACCCAGTACTTC
CASSLAGPQVEETQYF
>TRBV5-6|TRBJ2-1|.|few
TGTGCCAGCAGCTTGGCCCGGGACCCACGGAGCTCCTACAATGAGCAGTTCTTC
CASSLARDPRSSYNEQFF
>TRBV12-5|TRBJ1-1|.|.
TGTGCTAGTGGTTTAGGAGGGAGCCCTGAAGCTTTCTTT
CASGLGGSPEAFF
>TRBV14|TRBJ2-5|TRBD1|many
TGTGCCAGCAGCAAGGAGGACAGGGTGTACCAAGAGACCCAGTACTTC
CASSKEDRVYQETQYF
>TRBV20-1|TRBJ2-7|.|few
TGCAGTGCTAGGTACGAAGCATACGAGCAGTACTTC
CSARYEAYEQYF
>TRBV25-1|TRBJ2-3|.|.
TGTGCCATCCAAGAGAAGTCGTCCGCCAGCACAGATACGCAGTATTTT
CAIQEKSSASTDTQYF
>TRBV7-9|TRBJ1-2|TRBD1|.
TGTGCCAGCAACACACGACAGGGCCGTGATGGCTACACCTTC
CASNTRQGRDGYTF
>TRBV7-2|TRBJ1-2|.|many
TGTGCCAGCAGCTTAAGGGCCAGGGGACAAGACTATGGCTACACCTTC
CASSLRARGQDYGYTF
>TRBV7-2|TRBJ2-4|.|many
TGTGCCAGCAGCTCCGGCGACATTCAGTACTTC
CASSSGDIQYF
>TRBV6-1|TRBJ1-4|TRBD1|few
TGTGCCAGCAGGGAACAGGGGGCAACTAATGAAAAACTGTTTTTT
CASREQGATNEKLFF
>TRBV7-8|TRBJ1-6|TRBD1|.
TGTGCCAGCAGCGCGGACAGGCGTTCGCGGCATTCACCCCTCCACTTT
CASSADRRSRHSPLHF